These T cell receptor beta chains were read from a single sample in a study of Ad26.COV2.S vaccination and SARS-CoV-2 variants. Repertoires were generated with immunoSEQ multiplex PCR, while TCRdb's copy carries only in-frame clones and drops some. This sample has approximately 340,000 clones; under 95% occur once, and the top ten carry 3.9%. The sequences come from peripheral blood, collected after recovery from COVID-19. These receptors came from a human donor who had recovered from COVID-19. CDR3s include the opening cysteine and the closing phenylalanine or tryptophan. D genes are given only for firm matches. Expanded clones are given a class, and other clones once, few, many or no size at all.

v_call,clone_size,d_call,cdr3_length,j_call,cdr3_nt,cdr3_aa
TRBV25-1,.,.,12,TRBJ2-7,TGTGCCAGCAGTTTCTTAAGGGACGAGCAGTACTTC,CASSFLRDEQYF
TRBV11-2,once,.,15,TRBJ2-3,TGTGCCAGCAGCTTAGACCGGACAGGCACAGATACGCAGTATTTT,CASSLDRTGTDTQYF
TRBV20-1,.,.,11,TRBJ1-1,TGCAGTGCTAGTAGGGACACTGAAGCTTTCTTT,CSASRDTEAFF
TRBV9,.,.,15,TRBJ1-6,TGTGCCAGCAGCGTTCTAGATAGAGCAGGTTCACCCCTCCACTTT,CASSVLDRAGSPLHF
TRBV21-1,.,.,18,TRBJ1-1,TGTGCCAGCAGCAAAGCGATAAGGGCGGTAAGGGAGAACACTGAAGCTTTCTTT,CASSKAIRAVRENTEAFF
TRBV5-6,.,TRBD2,16,TRBJ2-3,TGTGCCAGCAGACCGCGGGGGATGGTGGCGACAGATACGCAGTATTTT,CASRPRGMVATDTQYF
TRBV6-5,.,.,14,TRBJ1-2,TGTGCCAGCAGTTACTCCGGGCCGGTCTATGGCTACACCTTC,CASSYSGPVYGYTF
TRBV10-1,.,.,15,TRBJ2-3,TGCGCCAGCAGTCTTACTCCAAAGGGCCCAGATACGCAGTATTTT,CASSLTPKGPDTQYF
TRBV9,.,.,15,TRBJ1-4,TGTGCCAGCAGCGTAGCTGGGGGGGCTAATGAAAAACTGTTTTTT,CASSVAGGANEKLFF
TRBV5-1,.,TRBD2,17,TRBJ2-3,TGCGCCAGCAGCCCTGAGCGGGGGGGGACCCTCGCAGATACGCAGTATTTT,CASSPERGGTLADTQYF
TRBV11-3,once,.,14,TRBJ2-1,TGTGCCAGCAGCTTGCGGGGGCTTTACAATGAGCAGTTCTTC,CASSLRGLYNEQFF
TRBV9,.,.,17,TRBJ1-2,TGTGCCAGCAGCGTAGGAAGCAGGCCAAGGTCTACGGGTGGCTACACCTTC,CASSVGSRPRSTGGYTF
TRBV7-2,.,.,13,TRBJ2-5,TGTGCCAGCAGTTCCGGAAAGGTTGAGACCCAGTACTTC,CASSSGKVETQYF
TRBV19,.,TRBD1,17,TRBJ1-2,TGTGCCAGCAAATCCGGGACAGGGGGCTCAGGTAGCTATGGCTACACCTTC,CASKSGTGGSGSYGYTF
TRBV14,.,.,13,TRBJ2-5,TGTGCCAGCAGCCCTCAAGCTACGGGGACCCAGTACTTC,CASSPQATGTQYF
TRBV6-5,.,.,13,TRBJ1-1,TGTGCCAGCAGGCCCTGGCGGGCGGGGTCAGCTTTCTTT,CASRPWRAGSAFF
TRBV5-6,.,.,11,TRBJ1-1,TGTGCCAGCAGCTTAAGGGCTGAAGCTTTCTTT,CASSLRAEAFF
TRBV6-5,once,.,15,TRBJ2-7,TGTGCCAGCAGTACCCGGGGGCAGCCCTACTACGAGCAGTACTTC,CASSTRGQPYYEQYF
TRBV4-3,few,.,16,TRBJ1-5,TGCGCCAGCAGCCCAAATCTGGGGGGCGGGTCTCAGCCCCAGCATTTT,CASSPNLGGGSQPQHF
TRBV7-3,.,.,16,TRBJ2-7,TGTGCCAGCAGCTCCCAGTGGGAGCGGTCGGGCTACGAGCAGTACTTC,CASSSQWERSGYEQYF
TRBV7-2,.,.,14,TRBJ2-5,TGTGCCAGCAGCCCAAGATCTTCCGGGGAGACCCAGTACTTC,CASSPRSSGETQYF
TRBV5-6,.,.,16,TRBJ1-3,TGTGCCAGCAGCTGGGTCGGGACACCGACTGGAAACACCATATATTTT,CASSWVGTPTGNTIYF
TRBV6-6,once,TRBD2,14,TRBJ2-7,TGTGCCAGCAGTTACCCGGGGGAGGGTTACGAGCAGTACTTC,CASSYPGEGYEQYF
TRBV7-2,once,.,15,TRBJ1-4,TGTGCCAGCAGCTCATACAGGGTAAAGAATGAAAAACTGTTTTTT,CASSSYRVKNEKLFF
TRBV10-3,.,TRBD2,16,TRBJ2-3,TGTGCCATCAGTGGCCTTGGGCGGGGGGGTGTAGATACGCAGTATTTT,CAISGLGRGGVDTQYF
TRBV2,once,.,13,TRBJ1-2,TGTGCCAGCAGTGAAGGAGCTCAGCATGGCTACACCTTC,CASSEGAQHGYTF
TRBV7-9,.,TRBD2,15,TRBJ2-3,TGTGCCAGCAGCCCCGGGACTAGCGACACAGATACGCAGTATTTT,CASSPGTSDTDTQYF
TRBV24-1,.,.,17,TRBJ2-7,TGTGCCACCAGTGATTTGAACAGGAGAAGGGACTCCTACGAGCAGTACTTC,CATSDLNRRRDSYEQYF
TRBV7-2,.,.,14,TRBJ2-2,TGTGCCAGCAGCTTAGAGGCCAGAGCCGGGGAGCTGTTTTTT,CASSLEARAGELFF
TRBV6-5,.,TRBD1,10,TRBJ2-1,TGTGCCAGTAGACAGGGAAAGCAGTTCTTC,CASRQGKQFF
TRBV4-3,.,TRBD2,17,TRBJ2-3,TGCGCCAGCAGCCAAGATAAGGGACTAGGAGTGACAGATACGCAGTATTTT,CASSQDKGLGVTDTQYF
TRBV19,.,.,15,TRBJ1-3,TGTGCCAGCAGTCCGTCGGGGGGCTTAGGAAACACCATATATTTT,CASSPSGGLGNTIYF
TRBV5-1,.,.,14,TRBJ2-7,TGCGCCAGCAGCTTGGTTGGGGAAACCAACGAGCAGTACTTC,CASSLVGETNEQYF
TRBV5-1,.,TRBD2,16,TRBJ2-2,TGCGCCAGCAGCCCCGGACTAGCGGGGGGGAGCGGGGAGCTGTTTTTT,CASSPGLAGGSGELFF
TRBV2,once,TRBD1,14,TRBJ1-2,TGTGCCAGCAGCCGGGACAGGGATACCTATGGCTACACCTTC,CASSRDRDTYGYTF
TRBV5-5,.,TRBD1,14,TRBJ1-2,TGTGCCAGCAGCCACGGACAGGGACCTTATGGCTACACCTTC,CASSHGQGPYGYTF
TRBV5-4,.,.,15,TRBJ2-1,TGTGCCAGCAGACCCCGGGCCGCGACCTACAATGAGCAGTTCTTC,CASRPRAATYNEQFF
TRBV6-2/TRBV6-3,.,TRBD1,15,TRBJ2-1,TGTGCCAGCAGTTTCAGGGGGAGTTTTGACAATGAGCAGTTCTTC,CASSFRGSFDNEQFF
TRBV7-2,.,.,12,TRBJ1-5,TGTGCCAGCAGCTCTGGGGCTCAGCCCCAGCATTTT,CASSSGAQPQHF
TRBV5-5,.,.,12,TRBJ2-7,TGTGCCAGCAGCTGGACGGTCTACGAGCAGTACTTC,CASSWTVYEQYF
TRBV9,.,TRBD2,15,TRBJ2-1,TGTGCCAGCAGGGGCGAGCGGGGCTCCTACAATGAGCAGTTCTTC,CASRGERGSYNEQFF
TRBV5-1,.,TRBD1,17,TRBJ2-2,TGCGCCAGCAGAAAACGGGGACAGGGGCGATCCACCGGGGAGCTGTTTTTT,CASRKRGQGRSTGELFF
TRBV5-5,.,.,12,TRBJ2-5,TGTGCCAGCAGCTTGGTGGAAGAGACCCAGTACTTC,CASSLVEETQYF
TRBV5-4,.,TRBD1,15,TRBJ1-2,TGTGCCAGCAGCTTGACAGGGGGTACTGGAGGTGGCTACACCTTC,CASSLTGGTGGGYTF
TRBV15,.,.,14,TRBJ1-1,TGTGCCACCAGCAGCAAGACTTTGAACACTGAAGCTTTCTTT,CATSSKTLNTEAFF
TRBV5-1,.,TRBD2,15,TRBJ2-1,TGCGCCAGCAGCTTCGAGGTAGCGGGTTACAATGAGCAGTTCTTC,CASSFEVAGYNEQFF